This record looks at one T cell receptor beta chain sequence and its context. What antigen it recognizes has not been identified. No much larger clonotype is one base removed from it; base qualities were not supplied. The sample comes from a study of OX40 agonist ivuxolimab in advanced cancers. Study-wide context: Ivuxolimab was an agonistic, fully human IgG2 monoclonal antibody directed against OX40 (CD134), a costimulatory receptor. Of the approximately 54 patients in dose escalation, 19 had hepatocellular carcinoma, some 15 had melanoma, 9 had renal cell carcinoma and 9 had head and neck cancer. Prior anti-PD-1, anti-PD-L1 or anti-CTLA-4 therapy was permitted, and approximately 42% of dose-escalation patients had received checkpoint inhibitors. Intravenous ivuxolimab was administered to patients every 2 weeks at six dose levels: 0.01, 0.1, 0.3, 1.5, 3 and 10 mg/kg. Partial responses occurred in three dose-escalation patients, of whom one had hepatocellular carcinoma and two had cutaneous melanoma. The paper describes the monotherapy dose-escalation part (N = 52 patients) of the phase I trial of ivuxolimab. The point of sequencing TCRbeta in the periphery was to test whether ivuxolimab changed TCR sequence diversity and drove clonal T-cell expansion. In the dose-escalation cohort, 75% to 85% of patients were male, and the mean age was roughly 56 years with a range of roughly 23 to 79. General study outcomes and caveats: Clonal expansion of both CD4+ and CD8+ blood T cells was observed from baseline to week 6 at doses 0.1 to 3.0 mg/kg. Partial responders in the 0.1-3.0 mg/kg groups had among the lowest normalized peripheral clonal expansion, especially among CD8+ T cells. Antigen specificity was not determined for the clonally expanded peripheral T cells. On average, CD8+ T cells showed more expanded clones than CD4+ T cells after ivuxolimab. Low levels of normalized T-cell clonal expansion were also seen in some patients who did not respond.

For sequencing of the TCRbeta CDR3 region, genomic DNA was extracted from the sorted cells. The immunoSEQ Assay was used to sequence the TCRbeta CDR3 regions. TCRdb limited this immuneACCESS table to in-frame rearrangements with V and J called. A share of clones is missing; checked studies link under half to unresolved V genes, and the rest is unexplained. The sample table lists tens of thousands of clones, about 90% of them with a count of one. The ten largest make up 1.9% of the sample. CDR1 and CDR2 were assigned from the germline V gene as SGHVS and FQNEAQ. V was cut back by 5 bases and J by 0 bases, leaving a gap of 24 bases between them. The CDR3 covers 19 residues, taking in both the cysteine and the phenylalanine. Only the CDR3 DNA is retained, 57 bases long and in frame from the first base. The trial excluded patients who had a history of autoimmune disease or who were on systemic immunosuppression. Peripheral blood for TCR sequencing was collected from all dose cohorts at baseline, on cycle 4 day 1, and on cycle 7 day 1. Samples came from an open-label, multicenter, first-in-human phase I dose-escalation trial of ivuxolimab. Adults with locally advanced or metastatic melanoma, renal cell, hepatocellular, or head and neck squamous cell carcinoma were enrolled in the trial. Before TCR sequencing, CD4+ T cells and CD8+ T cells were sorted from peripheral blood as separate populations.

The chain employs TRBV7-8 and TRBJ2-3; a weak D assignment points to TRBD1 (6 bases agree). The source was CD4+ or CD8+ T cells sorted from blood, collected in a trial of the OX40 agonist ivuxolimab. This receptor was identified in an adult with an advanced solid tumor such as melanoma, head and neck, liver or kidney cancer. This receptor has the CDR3 CASSPRRGQGAPSTDTQYF. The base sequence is TGTGCCAGCAGCCCAAGAAGGGGACAAGGAGCCCCTAGCACAGATACGCAGTATTTT. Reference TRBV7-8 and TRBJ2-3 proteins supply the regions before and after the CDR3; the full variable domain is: GAGVSQSPRYKVAKRGQDVALRCDPISGHVSLFWYQQALGQGPEFLTYFQNEAQLDKSGLPSDRFFAERPEGSVSTLKIQRTQQEDSAVYLCASSPRRGQGAPSTDTQYFGPGTRLTVL.